Below, one T cell receptor beta chain is given with its context. There are a few counts of this clonotype. Its target antigen remains unknown. Base quality data are lacking; no much larger clone is found one base away. These data originate in a study of CD8 T cells in ankylosing spondylitis (dated by TCRdb to about 2017). At the level of the whole study: T cell receptor beta repertoires were profiled in healthy donors and ankylosing spondylitis patients so that disease-linked TCR variants could be found. The full study cohort comprised about 25 ankylosing spondylitis patients and 85 to 120 healthy donors. Samples of peripheral blood were taken, and for ankylosing spondylitis patients, synovial fluid was collected as well. On the study overall, not on this receptor specifically: A TCR beta motif made up of eight or nine highly homologous amino acid variants appeared to be characteristic of blood from ankylosing spondylitis patients. Significant enrichment of the disease-linked clones was reported in matched synovial fluid samples from ankylosing spondylitis patients. The disease-linked clones showed a CD8+ phenotype and occurred at relatively low frequencies in peripheral blood. Some TCR beta motif variants had previously been reported in synovial fluid and blood of reactive arthritis patients, which suggested common disease-initiation mechanisms.

Germline trimming amounts to 2 bases on V and 1 base on J, with 5 as the count of junction bases outside the gene matches. The CDR3 contains 15 residues, cysteine and phenylalanine counted. CDR3 DNA is the only sequence kept; it has 45 bases, read in frame from the first base. The germline V gene (reference sequence) supplies CDR1 DFQATT and CDR2 SNEGSKA. Sequencer: Illumina HiSeq 2500. Quantitative 5'-RACE with molecular barcodes was the method used to prepare the TCR beta libraries. In the paper's pipeline: A new computational method, built on a probabilistic model of VDJ rearrangement, was used to identify disease-linked TCR variants. TCRdb took the public reads, trimmed them with fastp at Q25, ran MiXCR for clone calling and kept in-frame beta chains. Duplicate CDR3 protein sequences are folded into a single record with the most common DNA and genes. For this entry, the V and J calls and clone size follow TCRdb and not the study's own pipeline. The table for this sample lists under 850,000 distinct CDR3 sequences; around 19% of them were counted only once. The top ten hold around 19% of the sample.

The origin of this receptor is a male donor with ankylosing spondylitis. The chain is assembled from TRBV20-1 and TRBJ1-5, with TRBD1 identical over 7 junction bases. The source material was blood, either unsorted or a sorted T cell fraction (not recorded which). Read as DNA, the sequence is TGCAGTGCTAGAAGTCCGGGACAGAGCAATCAGCCCCAGCATTTT. The resulting protein is CSARSPGQSNQPQHF.